This TCR beta chain is drawn from a study of blood T cells in healthy people across ages. Each donor had 8.5 to 10 milliliters of peripheral blood drawn. They isolated at least 7 million PBMCs from each sample. Comment on this clonotype: The target antigen is unknown. Germline and junction disagree at one end, which may indicate a read error.

With a J-beta primer mix and a sample-barcoded 5' primer, a second PCR ran about 6 to 11 cycles. TCRdb reprocessed the 5' RACE reads via MiXCR and lists one record per CDR3 protein. The sample contains a few hundred thousand distinct CDR3 sequences, 52% of which appear only once. Germline V gene data show CDR1 as LGHNA and CDR2 as YSLEER. The CDR3 extends over 15 amino acids. Findings of the study overall: Versus aged donors, long-lived donors had higher diversity and more naive CD4+ cells.

V gene TRBV4-3 combines with J gene TRBJ2-6; D remains unclear. Material for sequencing was blood. The source of this sequence is a man aged 60 to 69 in good health. The CDR3 DNA sequence: TGCGCCAGCAGCCTCCTTGGCTCTGGGACCAACGTCCTGACTTTC. This codes for CASSLLGSGTNVLTF.